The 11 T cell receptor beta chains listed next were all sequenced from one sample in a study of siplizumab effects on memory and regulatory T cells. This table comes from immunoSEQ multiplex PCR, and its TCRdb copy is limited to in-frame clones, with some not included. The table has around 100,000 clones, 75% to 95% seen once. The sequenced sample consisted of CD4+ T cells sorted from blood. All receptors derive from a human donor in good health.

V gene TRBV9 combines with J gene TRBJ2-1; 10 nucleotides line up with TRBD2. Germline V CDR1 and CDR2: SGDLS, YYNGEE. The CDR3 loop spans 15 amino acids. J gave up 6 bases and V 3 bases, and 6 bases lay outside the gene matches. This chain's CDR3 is CASSERLAGANEQFF. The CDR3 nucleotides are TGTGCCAGCAGCGAGAGGCTAGCGGGGGCCAATGAGCAGTTCTTC. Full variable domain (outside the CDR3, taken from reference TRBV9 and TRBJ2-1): DSGVTQTPKHLITATGQRVTLRCSPRSGDLSVYWYQQSLDQGLQFLIQYYNGEERAKGNILERFSAQQFPDLHSELNLSSLELGDSALYFCASSERLAGANEQFFGPGTRLTVL.

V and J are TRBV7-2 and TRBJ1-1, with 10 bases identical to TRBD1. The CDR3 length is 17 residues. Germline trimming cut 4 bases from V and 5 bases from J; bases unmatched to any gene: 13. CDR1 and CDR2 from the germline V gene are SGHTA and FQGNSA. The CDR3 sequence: CASSYTGTGAPGTEAFF. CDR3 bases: TGTGCCAGCAGCTACACCGGGACAGGGGCTCCGGGGACTGAAGCTTTCTTT.

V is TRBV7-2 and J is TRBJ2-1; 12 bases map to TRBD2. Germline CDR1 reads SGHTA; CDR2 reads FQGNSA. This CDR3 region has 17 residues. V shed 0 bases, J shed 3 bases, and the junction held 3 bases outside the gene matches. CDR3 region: CASSLAVTSGGYNEQFF. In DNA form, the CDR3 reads TGTGCCAGCAGCTTAGCTGTGACTAGCGGGGGCTACAATGAGCAGTTCTTC. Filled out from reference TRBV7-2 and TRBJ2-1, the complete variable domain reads GAGVSQSPSNKVTEKGKDVELRCDPISGHTALYWYRQSLGQGLEFLIYFQGNSAPDKSGLPSDRFSAERTGGSVSTLTIQRTQQEDSAVYLCASSLAVTSGGYNEQFFGPGTRLTVL.

The CDR3, as DNA: TGCGCCTTAAAGGGGGGAACGGGGACTGAAGCTTTCTTT. Its protein product is CALKGGTGTEAFF. The rearrangement links TRBV5-1 to TRBJ1-1, with D possibly TRBD1 on 6 matching bases. The ends were cut back, 10 bases at V and 5 bases at J, with 18 bases in the middle. The CDR3 has 13 amino acids. Germline loops: CDR1 SGHRS, CDR2 YFSETQ.

CDR3 amino acids: CASTGAANTEAFF. CDR3 sequence (DNA): TGCGCCAGTACGGGCGCGGCGAACACTGAAGCTTTCTTT. This chain joins TRBV4-1 and TRBJ1-1; D unclear. CDR3 length equals 13 residues. From germline, CDR1 is MGHRA and CDR2 YSYEKL. Trimming pared 9 bases from V and 1 base from J, leaving 12 bases between.

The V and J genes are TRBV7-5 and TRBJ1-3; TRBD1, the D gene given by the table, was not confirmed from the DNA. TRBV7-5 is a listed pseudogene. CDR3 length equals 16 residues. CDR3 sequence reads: CVRSLAANRGGNTIYF. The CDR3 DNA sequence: TGTGTCAGAAGCCTAGCGGCGAACAGGGGTGGAAACACCATATATTTT.

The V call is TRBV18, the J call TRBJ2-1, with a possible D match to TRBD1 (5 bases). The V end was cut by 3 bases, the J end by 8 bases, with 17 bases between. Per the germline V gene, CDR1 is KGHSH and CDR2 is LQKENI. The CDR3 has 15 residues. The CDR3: CASSPDRPYSDEQFF. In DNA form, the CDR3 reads TGTGCCAGCTCACCCGACAGACCCTACTCCGATGAGCAGTTCTTC.

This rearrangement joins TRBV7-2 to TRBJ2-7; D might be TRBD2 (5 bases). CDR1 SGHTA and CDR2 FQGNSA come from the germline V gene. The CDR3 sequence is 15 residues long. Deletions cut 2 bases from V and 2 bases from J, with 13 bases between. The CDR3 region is CASSLSGGLTYEQYF. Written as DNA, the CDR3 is TGTGCCAGCAGCTTAAGCGGCGGGCTTACCTACGAGCAGTACTTC.

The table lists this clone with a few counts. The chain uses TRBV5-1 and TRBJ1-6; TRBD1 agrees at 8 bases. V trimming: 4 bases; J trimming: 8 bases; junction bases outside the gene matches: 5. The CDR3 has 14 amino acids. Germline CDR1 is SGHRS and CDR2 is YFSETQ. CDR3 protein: CASSLGQGDSPLHF. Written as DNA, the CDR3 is TGCGCCAGCAGCCTAGGACAGGGAGATTCACCCCTCCACTTT. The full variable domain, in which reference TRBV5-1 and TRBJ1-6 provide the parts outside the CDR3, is KAGVTQTPRYLIKTRGQQVTLSCSPISGHRSVSWYQQTPGQGLQFLFEYFSETQRNKGNFPGRFSGRQFSNSRSEMNVSTLELGDSALYLCASSLGQGDSPLHFGNGTRLTVT.

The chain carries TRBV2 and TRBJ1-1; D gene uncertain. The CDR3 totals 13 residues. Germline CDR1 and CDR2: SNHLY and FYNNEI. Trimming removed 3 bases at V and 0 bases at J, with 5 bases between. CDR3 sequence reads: CASSEQVNTEAFF. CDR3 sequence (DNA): TGTGCCAGCAGTGAGCAGGTGAACACTGAAGCTTTCTTT.

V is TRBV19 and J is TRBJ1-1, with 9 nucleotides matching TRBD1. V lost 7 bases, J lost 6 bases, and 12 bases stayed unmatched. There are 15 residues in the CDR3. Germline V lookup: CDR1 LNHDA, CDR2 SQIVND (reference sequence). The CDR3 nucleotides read TGTGCCAGTACTAAAGGGACAGGGCCGGGACCTGAAGCTTTCTTT. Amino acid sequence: CASTKGTGPGPEAFF.